The 2 T cell receptor beta chains below were found in one sample sequenced in a study of OX40 agonist ivuxolimab in advanced cancers. Libraries were built with the immunoSEQ multiplex PCR assay. Here the immuneACCESS table is served through TCRdb, limited to in-frame sequences with V and J called. Missing clones are a known gap in these copies; in checked studies unresolved V genes cover under half, and the rest lacks a known reason. The sample records over 55,000 clones, approximately 81% of which are singletons. The top ten hold roughly 2.1% of the sample. The starting material was CD4+ or CD8+ T cells sorted from blood, obtained in a trial of the OX40 agonist ivuxolimab. The origin of the receptors is an adult with an advanced solid tumor such as melanoma, head and neck, liver or kidney cancer.

The rearrangement links TRBV18 to TRBJ2-5; D tentatively reads TRBD1 or TRBD2 (5 bases each). The CDR3 is made up of 13 amino acids. Trimming shortened V by 3 bases and J by 3 bases, and 8 bases separated the two germline ends. In germline, CDR1 is KGHSH, CDR2 LQKENI. In nucleotides, the CDR3 is TGTGCCAGCTCACCGGGGACGGAAGAGACCCAGTACTTC. Amino acid sequence: CASSPGTEETQYF.

This chain links TRBV7-2 with TRBJ1-1; D gene ambiguous. V lost 5 bases and J 0 bases, leaving 13 bases between the germline ends. Per the germline V gene, CDR1 is SGHTA and CDR2 is FQGNSA. This CDR3 has 15 residues. For the CDR3, the DNA is TGTGCCAGCAGCCCCAGCGGCAGGATGAACACTGAAGCTTTCTTT. It translates to CASSPSGRMNTEAFF.